This TCR beta chain was obtained from a study of cytomegalovirus exposure and HLA in healthy donors. Study in general: From approximately 170 million T cells, an earlier analysis saw 100 million to 140 million unique TCR beta sequences. Study conclusions and caveats: Later work showed greater clonal expansion in HLA-associated TCR beta chains than in equally common others.

The study ran its PCR with 60 Vbeta and 13 Jbeta primers. Profiled with immunoSEQ multiplex PCR; TCRdb holds only in-frame clones, not every one. The sample includes some 99,000 clones, about two thirds of them seen just once. With regard to this clone: Antigen: not known.

At the time of sampling, donors were nominally healthy, though unrecorded immune exposures were likely. V lost 6 bases to trimming and J lost 10 bases; unmatched junction nucleotides: 12. Per germline, CDR1 MNHNS and CDR2 SASEGT. The CDR3 extends over 14 amino acids. The J gene is TRBJ1-1, the V gene TRBV6-1, with 9 bases lining up with TRBD1. This sequence was found in a female donor in good health and CMV-seronegative. Material: PBMCs. The CDR3 DNA reads as TGTGCCAGCAGCGGAACCGGGACAGGGAGGGCAGCTTTCTTT. Encoded protein: CASSGTGTGRAAFF.